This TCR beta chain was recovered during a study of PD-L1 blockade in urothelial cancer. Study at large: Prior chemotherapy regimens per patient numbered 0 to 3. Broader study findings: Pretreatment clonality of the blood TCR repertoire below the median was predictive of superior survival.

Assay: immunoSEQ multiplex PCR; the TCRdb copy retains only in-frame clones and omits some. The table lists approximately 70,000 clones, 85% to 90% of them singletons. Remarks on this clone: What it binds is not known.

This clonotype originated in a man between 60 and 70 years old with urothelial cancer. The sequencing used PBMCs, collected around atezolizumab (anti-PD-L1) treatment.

The CDR3 region has the DNA TGTGCCAGCAGCGTAGGATGGCAGGGGAATTCACCCCTCCACTTT. It codes for CASSVGWQGNSPLHF. The rearrangement joins TRBV9 to TRBJ1-6; possible D gene TRBD1, 6 bases. There are 15 residues in the CDR3. The germline V gene encodes CDR1 SGDLS and CDR2 YYNGEE. The germline V and J ends were trimmed by 0 bases and 7 bases, with 11 bases remaining between them.